The next 23 T cell receptor beta chains were all read from a single sample in a study of memory CD4+ T cells and cytomegalovirus serostatus. Single viable CD3+CD4+CD8-CD45RO+ cells were sorted as the memory CD4+ T cells. Clones were read by immunoSEQ multiplex PCR, and TCRdb kept only the in-frame ones, dropping some. The repertoire has some 45,000 clones, approximately 74% of them found once; the top ten carry 1.2%. Sequences were obtained from memory CD4+ T cells from blood. These receptors were taken from an adult in good health and CMV-seropositive.

The genes are TRBV18 and TRBJ1-5; D perhaps matches TRBD1 (5 bases). Per the germline V gene, CDR1 is KGHSH and CDR2 is LQKENI. The length of the CDR3 is 14 residues. V was shortened by 6 bases and J by 6 bases, with 15 bases between the two germline ends. CDR3 in DNA: TGTGCCAGCTCCCTTCAGGGATTAGGTCAGCCCCAGCATTTT. Translation: CASSLQGLGQPQHF.

The V gene is TRBV7-9, the J gene TRBJ2-7; the D call may be TRBD1 or TRBD2 (6 bases each). The V end was cut by 5 bases, the J end by 9 bases, with 26 bases between. The germline V gene has CDR1 SEHNR and CDR2 FQNEAQ (reference sequence). This CDR3 is built from 16 residues. The CDR3 region is CASSPPILDSKEGQYF. CDR3 sequence (DNA): TGTGCCAGCAGCCCACCAATCTTGGACAGTAAGGAGGGGCAGTACTTC.

There are a few counts of this clone. The V and J genes are TRBV28 and TRBJ2-2; perhaps TRBD1 as D (5 bases). Germline loops: CDR1 MDHEN, CDR2 SYDVKM. Trimming pared 6 bases from V and 5 bases from J, leaving 10 bases between. This CDR3 has 13 residues. The CDR3 nucleotides read TGTGCCAGCAGCGAAGACAGTACCGGGGAGCTGTTTTTT. It translates to CASSEDSTGELFF.

The V and J genes are TRBV5-8 and TRBJ2-6; D is unclear. In germline, CDR1 is SGHTS, CDR2 YDEGEE. The CDR3 is 16 amino acids. V was clipped by 4 bases and J by 2 bases, with 13 bases between them. The CDR3 reads CASSTKGKAGANVLTF. The CDR3 DNA follows: TGTGCCAGCAGCACCAAAGGGAAAGCTGGGGCCAACGTCCTGACTTTC. The full variable domain, in which reference TRBV5-8 and TRBJ2-6 provide the parts outside the CDR3, is EAGVTQSPTHLIKTRGQQATLRCSPISGHTSVYWYQQALGLGLQFLLWYDEGEERNRGNFPPRFSGRQFPNYSSELNVNALELEDSALYLCASSTKGKAGANVLTFGAGSRLTVL.

The chain recombines TRBV6-6 with TRBJ2-5; D call uncertain. CDR3 length: 11 amino acids. Germline CDR1 MNHNY, CDR2 SVGAGI (reference sequence). Trimming stripped 5 bases from V and 1 base from J, with 2 bases between. The CDR3 DNA reads as TGTGCCAGCAGTGCCCAAGAGACCCAGTACTTC. Translation gives CASSAQETQYF.

The rearrangement links TRBV5-6 to TRBJ1-2; D is unclear. This CDR3 spans 12 amino acids. Trimming pared 5 bases from V and 8 bases from J, leaving 13 bases between. Germline V gene sequence: CDR1 SGHDT, CDR2 YYEEEE. DNA for the CDR3: TGTGCCAGCAGTCGAGGGTTAAGGGGCTACACCTTC. This encodes CASSRGLRGYTF.

This sequence joins TRBV29-1 and TRBJ2-4, with D unresolved. Germline CDR1 SQVTM, CDR2 ANQGSEA. The CDR3 consists of 14 residues. V lost 3 bases and J 3 bases, leaving 12 bases between the germline ends. The CDR3 DNA is TGCAGCGTTGAGTCTGGCAGAGACAAAAACATTCAGTACTTC. It yields the protein CSVESGRDKNIQYF.

The CDR3 region has the DNA TGCAGCGTTGAAGTCTCAGGGAGCTCCTACGAGCAGTACTTC. Amino acid sequence: CSVEVSGSSYEQYF. This chain uses TRBV29-1 with TRBJ2-7; D is possibly TRBD1 or TRBD2 (5 bases each). The germline V gene encodes CDR1 SQVTM and CDR2 ANQGSEA. This CDR3 is 14 amino acids long. V lost 1 base, J lost 0 bases, and 10 bases lay in between.

The chain couples TRBV19 to TRBJ2-1; D is undetermined. Germline V gene sequence: CDR1 LNHDA, CDR2 SQIVND (reference sequence). The V end was cut by 1 base, the J end by 4 bases, with 2 bases between. The CDR3 totals 12 residues. CDR3 protein: CASSIGYNEQFF. The CDR3 DNA reads as TGTGCCAGTAGTATAGGTTACAATGAGCAGTTCTTC.

The chain recombines TRBV4-1 with TRBJ2-5, with D unclear. Trimming took off 4 bases at V and 5 bases at J, with 14 bases between the two ends. The germline gives CDR1 MGHRA, CDR2 YSYEKL. The CDR3 is made up of 14 amino acids. This CDR3 is CASSPSVMGETQYF. The CDR3 DNA sequence: TGCGCCAGCAGCCCGTCGGTCATGGGTGAGACCCAGTACTTC.

This chain joins TRBV18 and TRBJ1-1, with D unresolved. This CDR3 region has 14 residues. Germline V gene sequence: CDR1 KGHSH, CDR2 LQKENI. V was pared by 6 bases and J by 3 bases, with 14 bases between. DNA for the CDR3: TGTGCCAGCTCGCGGGAACAGCAGGACACTGAAGCTTTCTTT. As protein: CASSREQQDTEAFF.

For the CDR3, the DNA is TGTGCCAGCACCTTGGGAGGGAGACATCTAGGCTACACCTTC. Translation gives CASTLGGRHLGYTF. The chain joins TRBV2 to TRBJ1-2; D is undetermined. The CDR3 extends over 14 amino acids. CDR1 is SNHLY and CDR2 is FYNNEI in the germline V gene. Trimming removed 7 bases at V and 8 bases at J, with 20 bases between.

The chain recombines TRBV11-2 with TRBJ2-3; the D gene is possibly TRBD2 (6 bases). Trimming cost V 0 bases and J 11 bases, with 12 bases left between them. The CDR3 contains 13 residues. CDR1 SGHAT and CDR2 FQNNGV come from the germline V gene. The CDR3 region is CASSLDLPSEQYF. The CDR3 nucleotides read TGTGCCAGCAGCTTAGATTTGCCTAGCGAGCAGTATTTT.

The rearrangement links TRBV19 to TRBJ2-7, with 10 bases aligning to TRBD1. Unmatched junction bases numbered 7, after V lost 3 bases and J lost 5 bases. Germline CDR1 is LNHDA and CDR2 is SQIVND (reference sequence). The CDR3 loop spans 15 amino acids. The CDR3 nucleotides are TGTGCCAGTAGTATTTTCGGGACAGGGGAGGACGAGCAGTACTTC. Translation: CASSIFGTGEDEQYF.

The rearrangement uses TRBV5-6 and TRBJ1-1; D remains unclear. Germline CDR1 reads SGHDT; CDR2 reads YYEEEE. V was cut by 2 bases and J by 4 bases, with 15 bases left in between. This CDR3 is 15 amino acids long. The CDR3, as DNA: TGTGCCAGCAGCTTCCCCATCCCAGAGGGCACTGAAGCTTTCTTT. Amino acid sequence: CASSFPIPEGTEAFF.

In this sample, this clone turned up a few times. The chain links TRBV11-3 to TRBJ1-3, with unresolved D. This CDR3 region has 14 residues. Germline V CDR1 and CDR2: SGHNT, YENEEA. Trimming removed 1 base from V and 2 bases from J, with 6 bases in between. CDR3 sequence: CASSLGETGNTIYF. The CDR3 region has the DNA TGTGCCAGCAGCTTAGGGGAGACTGGAAACACCATATATTTT.

CDR3 sequence (DNA): TGCGCCAGCAGCTTGGCCCGACATGGGGACATTCAGTACTTC. Amino acid sequence: CASSLARHGDIQYF. V is TRBV5-1 and J is TRBJ2-4; D unclear. The CDR3 sequence is 14 residues long. V lost 0 bases, J lost 8 bases, and 12 bases lay in between. Germline V gives CDR1 SGHRS, CDR2 YFSETQ.

Notes on this clone: One end of the junction fails to match germline, which may point to a read error. This chain joins TRBV5-1 and TRBJ1-2, with 9 bases fitting TRBD1. The CDR3 runs to 14 residues. Germline-derived CDR1 and CDR2 are SGHRS and YFSETQ. CDR3 nucleotides: TGCGCCAGCACAACAACACCCGGGACAGGGACCTCCCTTTTC. Its translation is CASTTTPGTGTSLF.

The chain has TRBV28 and TRBJ1-2; 8 bases map to TRBD1. Germline CDR1 MDHEN, CDR2 SYDVKM. The CDR3 consists of 14 residues. The junction had 7 bases not matched to a gene; V was cut back by 7 bases and J by 3 bases. The CDR3 region is CASNGQGHDYGYTF. The CDR3, as DNA: TGTGCCAGCAACGGACAGGGTCACGACTATGGCTACACCTTC.

The chain combines TRBV11-1 with TRBJ1-1; 8 bases map to TRBD1. Germline CDR1 reads SGHAT; CDR2 reads FQDESV (reference sequence). The CDR3 has 14 amino acids. The J segment lost 2 bases and the V segment lost 5 bases, leaving 4 bases of the junction unmatched. CDR3 in amino acids: CASSPTGENTEAFF. The CDR3 DNA reads as TGTGCCAGCAGCCCGACAGGGGAAAACACTGAAGCTTTCTTT.

This clone has a single count. The chain carries TRBV2 and TRBJ1-6, with D tentatively TRBD1 (6 bases). The CDR3 is 13 amino acids. CDR1 SNHLY and CDR2 FYNNEI come from the germline V gene. Trimming took 9 bases from V and 9 from J, leaving 15 bases between them. CDR3 nucleotides: TGTGCCAGTCACAGGGAGAAGGGTTCACCCCTCCACTTT. Translated: CASHREKGSPLHF.

The V call is TRBV19, the J call TRBJ1-5; TRBD1 agrees at 8 bases. There are 18 residues in the CDR3. Germline V gives CDR1 LNHDA, CDR2 SQIVND (reference sequence). V lost 9 bases, J lost 2 bases, and 18 bases stayed unmatched. CDR3 amino acids: CASLQRQGSNDGNQPQHF. In nucleotides, the CDR3 is TGTGCCAGCCTACAACGACAGGGGTCCAACGATGGCAATCAGCCCCAGCATTTT. The full variable domain, its missing parts supplied by reference TRBV19 and TRBJ1-5, is DGGITQSPKYLFRKEGQNVTLSCEQNLNHDAMYWYRQDPGQGLRLIYYSQIVNDFQKGDIAEGYSVSREKKESFPLTVTSAQKNPTAFYLCASLQRQGSNDGNQPQHFGDGTRLSIL.

The chain employs TRBV7-8 and TRBJ2-7, with TRBD1 matching 7 bases. V dropped 4 bases and J dropped 7; count of bases not matched to a gene: 13. Looked up from germline, CDR1 is SGHVS and CDR2 is FQNEAQ. The CDR3 spans 15 residues. CDR3 nucleotide sequence: TGTGCCAGCAGCTCCATTACCGACAGGGCGAGGGAGCAGTACTTC. It is translated as CASSSITDRAREQYF.